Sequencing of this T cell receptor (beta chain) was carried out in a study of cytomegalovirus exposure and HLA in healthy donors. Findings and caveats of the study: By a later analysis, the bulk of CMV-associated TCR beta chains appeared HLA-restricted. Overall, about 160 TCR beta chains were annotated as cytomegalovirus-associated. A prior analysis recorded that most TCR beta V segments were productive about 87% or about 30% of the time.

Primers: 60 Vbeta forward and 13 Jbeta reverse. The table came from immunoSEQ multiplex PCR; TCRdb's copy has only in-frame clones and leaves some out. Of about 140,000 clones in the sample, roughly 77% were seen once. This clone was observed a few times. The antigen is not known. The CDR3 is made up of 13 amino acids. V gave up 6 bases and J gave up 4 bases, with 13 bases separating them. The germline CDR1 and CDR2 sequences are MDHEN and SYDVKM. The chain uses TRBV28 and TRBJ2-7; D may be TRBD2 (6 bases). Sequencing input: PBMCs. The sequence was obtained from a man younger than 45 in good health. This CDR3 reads CASRRRGGYEQYF. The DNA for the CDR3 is TGTGCCAGCAGAAGGAGGGGCGGTTACGAGCAGTACTTC. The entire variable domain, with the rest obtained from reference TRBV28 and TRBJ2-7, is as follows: DVKVTQSSRYLVKRTGEKVFLECVQDMDHENMFWYRQDPGLGLRLIYFSYDVKMKEKGDIPEGYSVSREKKERFSLILESASTNQTSMYLCASRRRGGYEQYFGPGTRLTVT.